Presented here are 7 T cell receptor beta chains from one specimen sequenced in a study of cytomegalovirus exposure and HLA in healthy donors (dated by TCRdb to 2016 to 2017). Receptors were amplified or captured by the immunoSEQ multiplex PCR assay. A mixture of 60 forward primers for TCR Vbeta segments and 13 reverse primers for TCR Jbeta segments was used in the multiplex PCR. TCRdb took this table from immuneACCESS and kept in-frame rearrangements with V and J called. Such tables lack part of the clones; where checked against another copy, unresolved V genes explain under half of the gap, and the rest is unexplained. The sample table records tens of thousands of clones; approximately 81% of these occur just once. The ten largest clones add up to about 3.5% of the sample. Sequenced input: PBMCs. Receptors originate from a middle-aged woman in good health and CMV-seronegative.

In this sample, this clone turned up once. V usage is TRBV5-1 and J usage is TRBJ1-2; 10 nucleotides match TRBD1. From germline, CDR1 is SGHRS and CDR2 YFSETQ. The CDR3 extends over 16 amino acids. V shed 0 bases, J shed 4 bases, and the junction held 6 bases outside the gene matches. CDR3 region: CASSLVGTGAPYGYTF. In DNA form, the CDR3 reads TGCGCCAGCAGCTTGGTAGGGACAGGGGCACCCTATGGCTACACCTTC.

This clone was seen more than once but under ten times. V usage is TRBV6-5 and J usage is TRBJ1-2; 7 bases match TRBD1. Germline assignment: CDR1 MNHEY and CDR2 SVGAGI. V gave up 5 bases and J gave up 8 bases; unmatched junction bases: 8. This CDR3 is built from 13 residues. CDR3 sequence: CASSNRQGGGYTF. For the CDR3, the DNA is TGTGCCAGCAGTAATCGACAGGGAGGCGGCTACACCTTC.

J is TRBJ1-5 and V is TRBV2, with 8 bases that match TRBD1. The trim removed 8 bases at V and 9 bases at J, leaving 12 bases unmatched. The CDR3 runs 14 residues. Germline V CDR1 and CDR2: SNHLY, FYNNEI. This chain's CDR3 is CASAEGQALRPQHF. Written as DNA, the CDR3 is TGTGCCAGCGCCGAGGGACAGGCGCTTCGGCCCCAGCATTTT.

In DNA form, the CDR3 reads TGTGCCAGCAGGTCTGGGACAGGGGGTGGCTACACCTTC. This encodes CASRSGTGGGYTF. This sequence joins TRBV7-6 and TRBJ1-2; 11 bases fit TRBD1. The V gene's germline CDR1 is SGHVS and CDR2 FNYEAQ. J gave up 7 bases and V 6 bases, and 4 bases lay outside the gene matches. The CDR3 is 13 residues long.

The chain recombines TRBV5-1 with TRBJ2-3, with D possibly TRBD1 on 5 matching bases. The CDR3 is 14 residues long. Trimming stripped 0 bases from V and 6 bases from J, with 11 bases between. CDR1 is SGHRS, CDR2 YFSETQ, per germline. The CDR3 nucleotides are TGCGCCAGCAGCTTGGGACAGCGTTCGGATACGCAGTATTTT. Residues: CASSLGQRSDTQYF.

This rearrangement joins TRBV23-1 to TRBJ2-2; 11 positions match TRBD1. Being an ORF, TRBV23-1 has a function that is uncertain. V trimming: 2 bases; J trimming: 8 bases; junction bases outside the gene matches: 7. CDR3 length: 16 residues. The CDR3 is CASSQGDRGFKGELFF. DNA for the CDR3: TGCGCCAGCAGTCAAGGGGACAGGGGGTTTAAGGGGGAGCTGTTTTTT.

The chain employs TRBV10-3 and TRBJ2-7; 11 bases line up with TRBD2. V trimming: 6 bases; J trimming: 2 bases; junction bases outside the gene matches: 6. There are 15 residues in the CDR3. Germline loops: CDR1 ENHRY, CDR2 SYGVKD. DNA of the CDR3: TGTGCCATCAGGGATAGCGGGAGGGCCACCTACGAGCAGTACTTC. This sequence encodes CAIRDSGRATYEQYF.